The clone carrying this TCR beta chain was seen a few times. The data originate from a study of blood T cell repertoires in COVID-19. Using immunoSEQ multiplex PCR, the repertoire was profiled, and TCRdb retains in-frame clones only, with some absent. The sample has under 150,000 clones, approximately 80% seen once. Trimming cost V 3 bases and J 0 bases, with 13 bases left between them. The CDR3 runs to 16 residues. The germline CDR1 and CDR2 sequences are MNHNS and SASEGT. The receptor was isolated from a woman aged 40-49 years with active or convalescent COVID-19. The chain employs TRBV6-1 and TRBJ2-3, with D tentatively TRBD2 (7 bases). The sequencing input was peripheral blood. The CDR3 spells CASSEFAGASTDTQYF. In DNA, the CDR3 is TGTGCCAGCAGTGAGTTCGCGGGGGCCAGCACAGATACGCAGTATTTT.